This T cell receptor (beta chain) was recorded in a study of blood T cell repertoires in COVID-19. Study as a whole: Donors in the United States, Italy and Spain gave samples during acute or convalescent COVID-19. Sources were T cells, B-cell-depleted T cells, or PBMCs; the material itself was cDNA or gDNA.

The CDR3 has 15 amino acids. From germline, CDR1 is SGHKS and CDR2 YYEKEE (reference sequence). Trimming took 3 bases from V and 2 from J; bases not matched to a gene: 2. The authors' processing: The assay estimated nucleated cells by amplifying reference gene primers. Assay used: immunoSEQ multiplex PCR; TCRdb lists only in-frame clones, some missing. D and trimming were read from the DNA, whereas the V and J calls and clone size are those reported in that table. The sample holds about 59,000 clones, roughly 79% seen once. What was sequenced was peripheral blood. The chain carries TRBV5-5 and TRBJ1-6; 7 positions agree with TRBD1. This sequence was found in a man aged 55-75 years with acute or convalescent COVID-19. CDR3 nucleotides: TGTGCCAGCAGCTCCGACAGGGCCTATAATTCACCCCTCCACTTT. It translates to CASSSDRAYNSPLHF. The variable domain in full, with the rest retrieved from reference TRBV5-5 and TRBJ1-6, is DAGVTQSPTHLIKTRGQQVTLRCSPISGHKSVSWYQQVLGQGPQFIFQYYEKEERGRGNFPDRFSARQFPNYSSELNVNALLLGDSALYLCASSSDRAYNSPLHFGNGTRLTVT.